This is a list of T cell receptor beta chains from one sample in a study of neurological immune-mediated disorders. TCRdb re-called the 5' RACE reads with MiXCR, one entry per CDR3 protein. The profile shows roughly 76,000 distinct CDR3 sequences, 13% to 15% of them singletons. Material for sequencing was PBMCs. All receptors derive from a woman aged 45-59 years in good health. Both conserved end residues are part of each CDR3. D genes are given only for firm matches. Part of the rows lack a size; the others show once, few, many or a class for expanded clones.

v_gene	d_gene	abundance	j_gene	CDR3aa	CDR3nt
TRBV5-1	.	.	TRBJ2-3	CASSFDSVTDTQYF	TGCGCCAGCAGCTTCGACTCTGTCACAGATACGCAGTATTTT
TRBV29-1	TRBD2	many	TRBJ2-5	CSAPGLAGFQETQYF	TGCAGCGCGCCTGGACTAGCGGGGTTCCAAGAGACCCAGTACTTC
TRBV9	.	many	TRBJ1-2	CASSPSLGAHYGYTF	TGTGCCAGCAGCCCCTCTTTGGGGGCTCACTATGGCTACACCTTC
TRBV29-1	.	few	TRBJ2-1	CSAGTSSYNEQFF	TGCAGCGCCGGGACGAGCTCCTACAATGAGCAGTTCTTC
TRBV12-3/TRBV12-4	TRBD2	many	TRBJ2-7	CASSKGLGPYEQYF	TGTGCCAGCAGTAAGGGACTAGGCCCCTACGAGCAGTACTTC
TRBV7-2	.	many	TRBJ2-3	CASRRFRSGNTDTQYF	TGTGCCAGCAGGAGGTTTAGGTCGGGCAACACAGATACGCAGTATTTT
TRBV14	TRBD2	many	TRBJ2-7	CASSPRASGAYEQYF	TGTGCCAGCAGCCCGAGGGCTAGCGGGGCCTACGAGCAGTACTTC
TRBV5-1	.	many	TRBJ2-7	CASSLALGEGAYEQYF	TGCGCCAGCAGCTTGGCTTTGGGGGAAGGGGCCTACGAGCAGTACTTC
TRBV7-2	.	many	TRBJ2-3	CASSLFGGGVADTQYF	TGTGCCAGCAGCTTATTCGGAGGCGGGGTTGCAGATACGCAGTATTTT
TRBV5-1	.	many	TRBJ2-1	CASSFDPLGSGEQFF	TGCGCCAGCAGCTTCGACCCCCTAGGTTCTGGGGAGCAGTTCTTC
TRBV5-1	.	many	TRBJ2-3	CASSLGMGTFSTDTQYF	TGCGCCAGCAGCTTGGGGATGGGGACATTTAGCACAGATACGCAGTATTTT
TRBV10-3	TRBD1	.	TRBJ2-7	CAISESRGGLGYEQYF	TGTGCCATCAGTGAGTCTAGAGGGGGCCTGGGTTACGAGCAGTACTTC
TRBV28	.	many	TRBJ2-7	CASGAQYNEQYF	TGTGCCAGTGGGGCCCAGTACAACGAGCAGTACTTC
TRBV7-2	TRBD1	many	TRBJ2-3	CASSPDRVGTDTQYF	TGTGCCAGCAGCCCGGACAGGGTCGGAACAGATACGCAGTATTTT
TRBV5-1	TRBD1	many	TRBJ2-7	CASRPDRAFYEQYF	TGCGCCAGCAGACCCGACAGGGCCTTCTACGAGCAGTACTTC
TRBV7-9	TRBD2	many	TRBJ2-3	CASSRTSGSADTQYF	TGTGCCAGCAGCCGGACTAGCGGGAGCGCAGATACGCAGTATTTT
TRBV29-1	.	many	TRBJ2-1	CSVANNEQFF	TGCAGCGTTGCTAACAATGAGCAGTTCTTC
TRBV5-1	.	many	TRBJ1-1	CASSLATEAAFQAFF	TGCGCCAGCAGCTTGGCGACAGAGGCAGCCTTTCAAGCTTTCTTT
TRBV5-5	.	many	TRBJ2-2	CASSLVSLNTGELFF	TGTGCCAGCAGCTTGGTTAGCTTAAACACCGGGGAGCTGTTTTTT
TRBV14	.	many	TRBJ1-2	CASSQDRLGGYYGYTF	TGTGCCAGCAGCCAAGATCGTTTAGGGGGGTACTATGGCTACACCTTC
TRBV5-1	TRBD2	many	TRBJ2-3	CASSLRTSGRATDTQYF	TGCGCCAGCAGCTTAAGGACTAGCGGGAGGGCCACAGATACGCAGTATTTT
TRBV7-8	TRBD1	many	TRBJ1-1	CASSPQGQGAWTEAFF	TGTGCCAGCAGCCCCCAGGGACAGGGGGCTTGGACTGAAGCTTTCTTT
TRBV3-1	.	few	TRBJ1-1	CASSQLTVNTEAFF	TGTGCCAGCAGCCAACTGACAGTGAACACTGAAGCTTTCTTT
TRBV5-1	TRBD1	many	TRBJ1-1	CASSLGDRVTEAFF	TGCGCCAGCAGCTTGGGGGACAGGGTTACCGAAGCTTTCTTT
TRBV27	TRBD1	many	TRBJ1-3	CASSQDRVGNTIYF	TGTGCCAGCAGCCAGGACAGGGTTGGAAACACCATATATTTT
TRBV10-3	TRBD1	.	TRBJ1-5	CDGLLGLRGTGGGYQPQHF	TGTGATGGCCTTTTGGGGCTGCGGGGGACAGGGGGAGGATATCAGCCCCAGCATTTT
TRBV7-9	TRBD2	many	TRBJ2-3	CASSISGRKDTQYF	TGTGCCAGCAGCATTAGCGGGAGAAAAGATACGCAGTATTTT
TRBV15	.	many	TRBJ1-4	CATSRVGGTREKLFF	TGTGCCACCAGCAGAGTGGGGGGGACCAGAGAAAAACTGTTTTTT